This T cell receptor beta chain was captured in a study of T cell responses to AZD1222 COVID-19 vaccine. Study findings and constraints: The donors showed a predominance of white British ancestry and of females, with possible underestimation of clonal diversity.

Sequencing was performed with immunoSEQ multiplex PCR; in TCRdb, only in-frame clones are kept and a portion is missing. Of 100,000 to 150,000 clones listed, 88% were seen once; the top ten hold 4.4%. The CDR3 runs to 15 residues. The trim removed 7 bases at V and 1 base at J, leaving 5 bases unmatched. CDR1 MGHRA and CDR2 YSYEKL come from the germline V gene. As to this clone: Its antigen is not identified.

The chain employs TRBV4-1 and TRBJ2-2, with TRBD2 matching over 8 bases. The sample was peripheral blood, taken on day 0 of AZD1222 vaccination. The receptor comes from an adult in good health. The CDR3 is CASKGSGVNTGELFF. CDR3 DNA sequence: TGCGCCAGCAAGGGTAGCGGGGTGAACACCGGGGAGCTGTTTTTT.